The 20 T cell receptor beta chains in this list originate from one sample, sequenced in a study of naive and memory T cell subsets. The beta constant-region primer was an equimolar mix of two oligonucleotides covering TRBC1 and TRBC2. The ligated cDNA underwent four PCR rounds using SP2 and nested alpha and beta constant-region primers. TCRdb recomputed calls from the UMI-ligation and nested PCR reads with MiXCR, one row per CDR3 protein. This sample has more than 100,000 distinct CDR3 sequences; roughly 32% occur once, and the top ten carry more than 0.8%. The sequenced sample was central memory CD4+ T cells from blood. These receptors were taken from a human donor in good health.

This clonotype was picked up a small number of times. J is TRBJ2-2 and V is TRBV7-2; D not certain. The CDR3 length is 13 residues. Germline loops: CDR1 SGHTA, CDR2 FQGNSA. V was trimmed by 1 base and J by 7 bases, leaving 7 bases between them. Here the CDR3 DNA reads TGTGCCAGCAGCTTAGAGTACCGCGGGGAGCTGTTTTTT. Amino acids: CASSLEYRGELFF.

The table lists this clonotype with a few counts. J is TRBJ2-5 and V is TRBV28, with TRBD1 identical over 9 bases. Germline CDR1 reads MDHEN; CDR2 reads SYDVKM. V was clipped by 5 bases and J by 4 bases; unmatched bases: 17. This CDR3 comprises 18 residues. The CDR3 is CASSPRGQGLGFTETQYF. The CDR3 bases are TGTGCCAGCAGTCCCCGTGGACAGGGGCTGGGGTTTACAGAGACCCAGTACTTC.

This clonotype was seen only a few times. The gene calls are TRBV19 and TRBJ2-1, with TRBD2 as a possible D gene (5 bases). V dropped 3 bases and J dropped 7 bases, with 16 bases sitting between them. CDR1 is LNHDA, CDR2 SQIVND, per germline (reference sequence). The CDR3 is 15 amino acids. CDR3 amino acids: CASSILRTGSNEQFF. CDR3 nucleotide sequence: TGTGCCAGTAGTATTCTCCGGACTGGTTCTAATGAGCAGTTCTTC.

The chain joins TRBV9 to TRBJ1-2, with D unclear. V lost 0 bases to trimming and J lost 4 bases, with 13 bases between them. This CDR3 region has 15 residues. The germline gives CDR1 SGDLS, CDR2 YYNGEE. The CDR3 DNA is TGTGCCAGCAGCGTAGATGCGGCCTTAGGCTATGGCTACACCTTC. Its translation: CASSVDAALGYGYTF.

This clonotype was seen a few times. The V gene is TRBV20-1, the J gene TRBJ2-7, with D tentatively TRBD1 or TRBD2 (5 bases each). The CDR3 runs 15 residues. The germline V gene has CDR1 DFQATT and CDR2 SNEGSKA (reference sequence). The ends were cut back, 2 bases at V and 4 bases at J, with 18 bases in the middle. The DNA of the CDR3 is TGCAGTGCTAGACTGCTGGGGAGCCCAGGGTACGAGCAGTACTTC. Translating gives CSARLLGSPGYEQYF.

This sequence joins TRBV5-4 and TRBJ2-7; 9 bases are a match to TRBD2. V trimming: 1 base; J trimming: 6 bases; junction bases outside the gene matches: 5. Germline CDR1 SGHNT, CDR2 YYREEE (reference sequence). This CDR3 is built from 14 residues. CDR3 DNA: TGTGCCAGCAGCTTGAGAGCGGGAGGCCGCGAGCAGTACTTC. It translates to CASSLRAGGREQYF.

V usage is TRBV29-1 and J usage is TRBJ2-3; no clear D. CDR1 SQVTM and CDR2 ANQGSEA come from the germline V gene. The length of the CDR3 is 14 residues. V was clipped by 3 bases and J by 2 bases, with 12 bases between them. The CDR3 here is CSVDTDGNTDTQYF. The CDR3 DNA reads TGCAGCGTTGATACCGATGGGAACACAGATACGCAGTATTTT.

CDR3 coding DNA: TGCAGTGCCGGGGGGGGGTTATTCTATGGCTACACCTTC. Amino acids: CSAGGGLFYGYTF. The genes are TRBV20-1 and TRBJ1-2; weak D call: TRBD1 (5 bases). Trimming took 6 bases from V and 4 from J, leaving 15 bases between them. The length of the CDR3 is 13 residues. Germline assignment: CDR1 DFQATT and CDR2 SNEGSKA (reference sequence).

At least ten counts were recorded for this clonotype. The chain joins TRBV29-1 to TRBJ1-2, with TRBD1 matching 12 bases. Germline V gene data show CDR1 as SQVTM and CDR2 as ANQGSEA. There are 16 residues in the CDR3. Trimming at V came to 6 bases and at J to 2 bases, leaving 10 bases not matched to a gene. The CDR3 coding sequence is TGCAGCGTGAACCGCGGGACAGGGGGCGGGAACTATGGCTACACCTTC. Its protein product is CSVNRGTGGGNYGYTF. Filled out from reference TRBV29-1 and TRBJ1-2, the complete variable domain reads SAVISQKPSRDICQRGTSLTIQCQVDSQVTMMFWYRQQPGQSLTLIATANQGSEATYESGFVIDKFPISRPNLTFSTLTVSNMSPEDSSIYLCSVNRGTGGGNYGYTFGSGTRLTVV.

This clonotype was observed a handful of times. The chain uses TRBV28 and TRBJ1-5; D possibly corresponds to TRBD1 (6 bases). CDR3 length: 15 residues. CDR1 and CDR2 from the germline V gene are MDHEN and SYDVKM. The V end was cut by 5 bases, the J end by 4 bases, with 15 bases between. DNA for the CDR3: TGTGCCAGCAGTGCCTCAGGGGCTCGAAATCAGCCCCAGCATTTT. Amino acids: CASSASGARNQPQHF.

This clonotype was seen a few times. The CDR3 region has the DNA TGTGCCAGCAGCCAAGTTTGGAAAGACCTTAATGAAAAACTGTTTTTT. Translated, it gives CASSQVWKDLNEKLFF. This chain uses TRBV3-1 with TRBJ1-4; D unclear. Germline V gives CDR1 LGHDT, CDR2 YNNKEL (reference sequence). Trimming cost V 1 base and J 4 bases, with 13 bases left between them. This CDR3 has 16 amino acids.

In nucleotides, the CDR3 is TGCGCCAGCAGCCAAGTTGGGGTAGCCACCGGGGAGCTGTTTTTT. Residues: CASSQVGVATGELFF. The chain links TRBV4-1 to TRBJ2-2; the D is unclear. The CDR3 spans 15 residues. Germline-derived CDR1 and CDR2 are MGHRA and YSYEKL. V lost 1 base and J lost 4, with 10 bases in between.

This clonotype has more than one count but fewer than ten. This rearrangement joins TRBV7-9 to TRBJ2-7; D gene uncertain. V was pared by 5 bases and J by 4 bases, with 6 bases between. The CDR3 is 11 amino acids. CDR1 SEHNR and CDR2 FQNEAQ come from the germline V gene (reference sequence). The CDR3 coding sequence is TGTGCCAGCAGCCCGGCGTACGAGCAGTACTTC. Translating gives CASSPAYEQYF.

The chain links TRBV12-3 or TRBV12-4 to TRBJ1-3; D remains unclear. V was cut by 4 bases and J by 0 bases, with 4 bases left in between. The CDR3 spans 13 residues. As DNA, the CDR3 is TGTGCCAGCAGTTGGGACTCTGGAAACACCATATATTTT. Its protein is CASSWDSGNTIYF.

This clonotype has more than one count but fewer than ten. The chain carries TRBV29-1 and TRBJ2-7; D is unclear. Germline V gives CDR1 SQVTM, CDR2 ANQGSEA. Trimming took off 3 bases at V and 6 bases at J, with 12 bases between the two ends. The length of the CDR3 is 12 residues. For the CDR3, the DNA is TGCAGCGTTGAGTGGAACCGTGGCGAGCAGTACTTC. Translation: CSVEWNRGEQYF.

V is TRBV7-8 and J is TRBJ2-5; 7 nucleotides agree with TRBD1. V shed 4 bases, J shed 5 bases, and the junction held 7 bases outside the gene matches. This CDR3 contains 14 residues. Germline values: CDR1 SGHVS, CDR2 FQNEAQ. CDR3 DNA: TGTGCCAGCAGCTCCACAGGGGCTAGGGAGACCCAGTACTTC. Encoded protein: CASSSTGARETQYF.

This clonotype has more than one count but fewer than ten. The rearrangement joins TRBV18 to TRBJ2-1; the match to TRBD2 covers 9 bases. Germline-derived CDR1 and CDR2 are KGHSH and LQKENI. J lost 0 bases, V lost 3 bases, and 9 bases had no gene match. This CDR3 is built from 18 residues. CDR3 nucleotide sequence: TGTGCCAGCTCACCCGTGACTAGCGGATCCTACTCCTACAATGAGCAGTTCTTC. Protein sequence: CASSPVTSGSYSYNEQFF.

This clonotype was detected only a few times. The J gene is TRBJ1-3, the V gene TRBV10-1; a weak D match, TRBD1 (5 bases). The CDR3 covers 14 residues. The germline gives CDR1 WNHNN, CDR2 SYGVQD (reference sequence). Trimming removed 7 bases at V and 0 bases at J, with 10 bases between. The CDR3: CASTQDNSGNTIYF. In nucleotides, the CDR3 is TGCGCCAGCACTCAGGACAACTCTGGAAACACCATATATTTT.

The chain recombines TRBV6-4 with TRBJ2-3; 11 bases map to TRBD2. The CDR3 totals 16 residues. The germline gives CDR1 MRHNA, CDR2 SNTAGT. V lost 6 bases to trimming and J lost 4 bases; unmatched junction nucleotides: 9. In DNA form, the CDR3 reads TGTGCCAGCAGGTCGGGTAGCGGGAGGGCCGCAGATACGCAGTATTTT. This gives the protein CASRSGSGRAADTQYF.

This clonotype was counted a few times. The chain recombines TRBV6-6 with TRBJ1-2, with TRBD1 matching over 7 bases. Germline CDR1 and CDR2: MNHNY and SVGAGI (reference sequence). Unmatched junction bases numbered 8, after V lost 2 bases and J lost 2 bases. The CDR3 is 16 amino acids. The CDR3 protein is CASSYPGGASNYGYTF. Written as DNA, the CDR3 is TGTGCCAGCAGTTACCCAGGGGGGGCCTCCAACTATGGCTACACCTTC.